This T cell receptor beta chain was sequenced during a study of shared clonotypes between healthy human individuals. Recent acute infections and vaccinations were absent in the healthy HIV-negative adult donors. Measured with immunoSEQ multiplex PCR; TCRdb has only the in-frame clones, and not every one. This table holds about 480,000 clones, around 79% found once. This clone has ten or more counts. CDR1 and CDR2 (germline): SGHKS, YYEKEE (reference sequence). V lost 0 bases, J lost 4 bases, and 16 bases lay in between. This CDR3 comprises 16 residues. The chain uses TRBV5-5 and TRBJ2-5, with TRBD2 as a possible D gene (6 bases). The source is a woman in her thirties or forties in good health. Some clones in this sample may be carry-over from other donors' samples. Sequenced material: PBMCs. Here the CDR3 reads CASSLASLGGRETQYF. The DNA of the CDR3 is TGTGCCAGCAGCTTGGCGAGTTTAGGAGGGCGAGAGACCCAGTACTTC.